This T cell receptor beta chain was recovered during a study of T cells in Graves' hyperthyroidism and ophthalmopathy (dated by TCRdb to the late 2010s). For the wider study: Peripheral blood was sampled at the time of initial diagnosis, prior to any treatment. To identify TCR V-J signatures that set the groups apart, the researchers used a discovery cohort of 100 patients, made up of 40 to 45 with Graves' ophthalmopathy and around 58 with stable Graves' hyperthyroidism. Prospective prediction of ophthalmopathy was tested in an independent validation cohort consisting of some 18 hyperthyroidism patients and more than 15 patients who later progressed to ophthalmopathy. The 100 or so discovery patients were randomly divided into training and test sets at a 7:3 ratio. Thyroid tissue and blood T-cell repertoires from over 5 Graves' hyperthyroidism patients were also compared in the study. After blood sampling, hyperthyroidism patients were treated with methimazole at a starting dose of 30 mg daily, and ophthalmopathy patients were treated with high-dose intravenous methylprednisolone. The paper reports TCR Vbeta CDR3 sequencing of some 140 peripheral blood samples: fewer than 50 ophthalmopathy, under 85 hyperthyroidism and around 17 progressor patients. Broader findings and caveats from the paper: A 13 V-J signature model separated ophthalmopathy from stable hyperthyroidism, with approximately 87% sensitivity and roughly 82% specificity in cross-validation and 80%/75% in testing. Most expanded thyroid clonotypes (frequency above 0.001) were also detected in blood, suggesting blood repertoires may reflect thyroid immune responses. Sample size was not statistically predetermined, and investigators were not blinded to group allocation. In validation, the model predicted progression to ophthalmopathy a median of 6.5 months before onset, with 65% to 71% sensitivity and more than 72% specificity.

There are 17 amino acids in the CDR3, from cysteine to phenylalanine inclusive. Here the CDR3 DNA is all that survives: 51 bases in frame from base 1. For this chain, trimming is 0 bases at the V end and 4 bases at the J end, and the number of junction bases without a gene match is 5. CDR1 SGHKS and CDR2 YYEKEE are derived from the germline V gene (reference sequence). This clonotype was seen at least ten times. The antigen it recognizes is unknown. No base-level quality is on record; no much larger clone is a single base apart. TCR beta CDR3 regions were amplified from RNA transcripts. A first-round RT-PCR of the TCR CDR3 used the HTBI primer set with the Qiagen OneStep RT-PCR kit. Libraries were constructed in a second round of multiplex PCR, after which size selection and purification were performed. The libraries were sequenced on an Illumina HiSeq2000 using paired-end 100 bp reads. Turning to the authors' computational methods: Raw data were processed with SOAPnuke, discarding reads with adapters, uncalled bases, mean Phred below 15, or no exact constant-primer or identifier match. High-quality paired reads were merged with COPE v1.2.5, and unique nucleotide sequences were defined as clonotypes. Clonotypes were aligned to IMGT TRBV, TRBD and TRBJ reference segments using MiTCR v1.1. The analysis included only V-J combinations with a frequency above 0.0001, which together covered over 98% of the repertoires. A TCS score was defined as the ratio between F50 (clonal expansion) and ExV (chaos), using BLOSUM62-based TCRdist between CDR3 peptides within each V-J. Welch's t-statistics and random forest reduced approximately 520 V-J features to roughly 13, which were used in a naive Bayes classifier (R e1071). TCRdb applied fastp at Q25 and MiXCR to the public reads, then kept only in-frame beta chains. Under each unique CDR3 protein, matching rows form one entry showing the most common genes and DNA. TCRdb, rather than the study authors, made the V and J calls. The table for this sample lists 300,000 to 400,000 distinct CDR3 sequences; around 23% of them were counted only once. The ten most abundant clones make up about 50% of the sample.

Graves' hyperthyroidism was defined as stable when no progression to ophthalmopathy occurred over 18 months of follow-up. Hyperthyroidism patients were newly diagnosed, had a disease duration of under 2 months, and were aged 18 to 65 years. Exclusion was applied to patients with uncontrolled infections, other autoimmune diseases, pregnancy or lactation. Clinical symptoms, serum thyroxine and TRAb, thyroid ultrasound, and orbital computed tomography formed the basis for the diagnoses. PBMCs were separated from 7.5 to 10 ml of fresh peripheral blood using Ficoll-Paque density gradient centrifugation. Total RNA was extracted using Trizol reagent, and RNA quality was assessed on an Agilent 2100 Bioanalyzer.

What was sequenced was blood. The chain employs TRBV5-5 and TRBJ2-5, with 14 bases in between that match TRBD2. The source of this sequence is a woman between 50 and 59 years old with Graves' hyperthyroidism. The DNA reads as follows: TGTGCCAGCAGCTTGGGACTAGCGGGAGGGCCAGGAGAGACCCAGTACTTC. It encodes CASSLGLAGGPGETQYF. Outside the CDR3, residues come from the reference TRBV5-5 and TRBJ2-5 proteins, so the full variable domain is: DAGVTQSPTHLIKTRGQQVTLRCSPISGHKSVSWYQQVLGQGPQFIFQYYEKEERGRGNFPDRFSARQFPNYSSELNVNALLLGDSALYLCASSLGLAGGPGETQYFGPGTRLLVL.